This TCR beta chain is drawn from a study of molecular identifiers for immune sequencing clone quantification. In the study overall: Naive CD8 cell RNA, from roughly 21,000 or 96,000 cells, was split five ways in replicates, with four sequenced. General study results and limits: Naive cells had under 1% of molecules in clones above 20 RNA copies, effectors over 98%.

From the PCR reads, TCRdb called clonotypes with MiXCR, one entry per CDR3 protein. This sample has tens of thousands of distinct CDR3 sequences, with less than 25% found just once. This clonotype was detected ten times or more. The antigen is undetermined. The TCR comes from a human donor in good health. Some libraries in this study had Jurkat cell RNA spiked in. Source material: naive CD8+ T cells from blood, with Jurkat cell RNA spiked in. The sample's subset: FACS-sorted CD8+CD4-CCR7+CD45RA+ naive T cells.

This chain's CDR3 is CASSPSTSGNSYEQYF. The CDR3 region has the DNA TGTGCCAGCAGCCCGTCGACTAGCGGGAACTCCTACGAGCAGTACTTC. V gene TRBV7-9 combines with J gene TRBJ2-7; 11 bases align to TRBD2. CDR1 SEHNR and CDR2 FQNEAQ come from the germline V gene (reference sequence). This CDR3 is 16 amino acids long. Germline trimming cut 5 bases from V and 0 bases from J; bases unmatched to any gene: 6.